These 18 T cell receptor beta chains were sequenced from one sample in a study of T cells after yellow fever vaccination. TCRdb reprocessed the 5' RACE reads via MiXCR and lists one record per CDR3 protein. The repertoire holds roughly 250,000 distinct CDR3 sequences, with around 13% as singletons. The sequenced sample was CD4+ T cells sorted from PBMCs, obtained 45 days after the yellow fever booster vaccination. The source of these receptors is a young man who received the YFV17D yellow fever vaccine.

The chain couples TRBV12-3 or TRBV12-4 to TRBJ2-7, with TRBD2 matching over 9 bases. Unmatched junction bases numbered 3, after V lost 6 bases and J lost 6 bases. There are 12 residues in the CDR3. CDR3 sequence: CASSGGLAEQYF. The CDR3 DNA reads TGTGCCAGCAGCGGGGGACTAGCCGAGCAGTACTTC.

About this clonotype itself: One end of the junction fails to match germline, which may point to a read error. The V gene is TRBV7-2, the J gene TRBJ2-1; D tentatively reads TRBD1 or TRBD2 (5 bases each). The CDR3 is 13 amino acids. The V gene's germline CDR1 is SGHTA and CDR2 FQGNSA. The CDR3 DNA is TGTGCCAGCAGCTTAGAATATGGGGGAGAAACTTGCTTC. This encodes CASSLEYGGETCF.

This clonotype was found a few times. This chain connects TRBV6-2 or TRBV6-3 to TRBJ2-5, with D unclear. The CDR3 totals 14 residues. Germline V gene data show CDR1 as MNHEY and CDR2 as SVGEGT. V lost 11 bases and J lost 2, with 18 bases in between. CDR3: CAGAAVGLQETQYF. As DNA, the CDR3 is TGTGCCGGTGCGGCCGTGGGCCTGCAAGAGACCCAGTACTTC.

Many counts were recorded for this clonotype. The J gene is TRBJ2-2, the V gene TRBV5-1; D ambiguous. V gave up 0 bases and J gave up 3 bases, with 6 bases separating them. CDR1 and CDR2 from the germline V gene are SGHRS and YFSETQ. CDR3 size: 14 residues. The DNA for the CDR3 is TGCGCCAGCAGCTTGGAGTCCCACACCGGGGAGCTGTTTTTT. Translated: CASSLESHTGELFF.

This clonotype was found a few times. The chain uses TRBV20-1 and TRBJ2-3; the D gene is possibly TRBD1 (5 bases). Deletions cut 3 bases from V and 9 bases from J, with 19 bases between. The CDR3 is made up of 14 amino acids. Germline lookup yields CDR1 DFQATT and CDR2 SNEGSKA (reference sequence). Here the CDR3 DNA reads TGCAGTGCTAGCAGGGCTTTAAGGGGTACGACGCAGTATTTT. This encodes CSASRALRGTTQYF.

This clonotype was counted a few times. The chain carries TRBV5-1 and TRBJ2-1; 9 positions match TRBD1. CDR3 length equals 16 residues. From germline, CDR1 is SGHRS and CDR2 YFSETQ. The ends lost 3 bases at V and 6 bases at J; junction bases unmatched: 10. The CDR3 here is CASSYPRQGGVNEQFF. For the CDR3, the DNA is TGCGCCAGCAGCTACCCCCGACAGGGGGGGGTCAATGAGCAGTTCTTC.

V and J are TRBV12-3 or TRBV12-4 and TRBJ1-6; 10 positions agree with TRBD1. The V gene end was trimmed by 11 bases and the J gene end by 9 bases; junction bases not matched to a gene: 4. This CDR3 contains 12 residues. CDR3 loop: CAGGTGASPLHF. The CDR3 coding sequence is TGTGCCGGCGGGACAGGGGCTTCACCCCTCCACTTT.

Only a few counts were recorded for this clonotype. CDR3 loop: CAWNKDIRGGELFF. DNA of the CDR3: TGTGCCTGGAACAAGGACATCCGGGGGGGGGAGCTGTTTTTT. The chain uses TRBV30 and TRBJ2-2, with D perhaps matching TRBD2 (6 bases). From germline, CDR1 is GTSNPN and CDR2 SVGIG (reference sequence). This CDR3 has 14 amino acids. Trimming removed 4 bases at V and 8 bases at J, with 17 bases between.

This chain connects TRBV3-1 to TRBJ2-1; D assignment may be TRBD1 or TRBD2 (5 bases each). The CDR3 has 12 residues. The germline CDR1 and CDR2 sequences are LGHDT and YNNKEL (reference sequence). Trimming left V 8 bases short and J 6 bases short, with 11 bases between. CDR3 amino acids: CASGTLGNEQFF. In nucleotides, the CDR3 is TGTGCCAGCGGGACCCTAGGCAATGAGCAGTTCTTC.

The chain combines TRBV12-5 with TRBJ2-1, with TRBD2 matching over 13 bases. Trimming at V came to 1 base and at J to 1 base, leaving 1 base not matched to a gene. This CDR3 has 17 residues. Germline assignment: CDR1 LGHNT and CDR2 FRNRAP. The CDR3 DNA reads as TGTGCTAGTGGTTTGGGACTAGCGGGAGGATCCTACAATGAGCAGTTCTTC. Encoded protein: CASGLGLAGGSYNEQFF.

The chain recombines TRBV7-9 with TRBJ1-4; no firm D call. Germline V gene lookup returns CDR1 SEHNR and CDR2 FQNEAQ (reference sequence). The CDR3 length is 13 residues. The V and J ends lost 2 bases and 5 bases respectively, with 6 bases between them. CDR3 coding DNA: TGTGCCAGCAGCTTATTTGGAAATGAAAAACTGTTTTTT. Its protein product is CASSLFGNEKLFF.

The V call is TRBV7-2, the J call TRBJ2-7, with 9 positions matching TRBD2. Germline V gene data show CDR1 as SGHTA and CDR2 as FQGNSA. J lost 0 bases, V lost 5 bases, and 11 bases had no gene match. CDR3 length: 17 residues. CDR3 amino acids: CASSVLAGGPSSYEQYF. For the CDR3, the DNA is TGTGCCAGCAGCGTTCTGGCGGGAGGGCCGAGCTCCTACGAGCAGTACTTC.

The chain employs TRBV9 and TRBJ2-1; D call uncertain. The V gene's germline CDR1 is SGDLS and CDR2 YYNGEE. V lost 0 bases to trimming and J lost 6 bases, with 10 bases between them. The CDR3 totals 14 residues. The CDR3 loop reads CASSVGGQANEQFF. The DNA for the CDR3 is TGTGCCAGCAGCGTAGGCGGCCAGGCCAATGAGCAGTTCTTC.

This clonotype was seen ten or more times. This chain links TRBV6-5 with TRBJ2-1, with unresolved D. With 2 bases removed from V and 5 bases from J, the gap between germline ends came to 7 bases. This CDR3 is 13 amino acids long. In germline, CDR1 is MNHEY, CDR2 SVGAGI. CDR3: CASSYPPHNEQFF. The CDR3 bases are TGTGCCAGCAGTTACCCTCCCCACAATGAGCAGTTCTTC.

This clonotype has just a few counts. V gene TRBV12-3 or TRBV12-4 combines with J gene TRBJ2-2; no firm D call. Trimming removed 5 bases from V and 1 base from J, with 8 bases in between. The CDR3 extends over 14 amino acids. CDR3 sequence: CASSGRRNTGELFF. CDR3 nucleotide sequence: TGTGCCAGCAGTGGGCGTCGGAACACCGGGGAGCTGTTTTTT.

This clonotype showed up just a few times. The chain links TRBV4-3 to TRBJ1-5; D perhaps matches TRBD1 (6 bases). CDR1 LGHNA and CDR2 YSLEER come from the germline V gene. This CDR3 is 16 amino acids long. The V end lost 0 bases, the J end lost 5 bases, and 14 bases lay between the germline ends. The CDR3 bases are TGCGCCAGCAGCCAAGATCACGGACAGTTGTATCAGCCCCAGCATTTT. Translated: CASSQDHGQLYQPQHF.

This clonotype was detected only a few times. The chain carries TRBV29-1 and TRBJ2-7; D may be TRBD2 (5 bases). Germline values: CDR1 SQVTM, CDR2 ANQGSEA. V lost 5 bases and J lost 4, with 27 bases in between. The CDR3 runs 17 residues. CDR3 in DNA: TGCAGCGTTCGGTCTCGTGTTAATCAAGGGCCGGGGTACGAGCAGTACTTC. This sequence encodes CSVRSRVNQGPGYEQYF.

In its sample, this clonotype was seen a few times. The chain uses TRBV5-1 and TRBJ2-1; TRBD1 matches at 7 bases. The CDR3 loop spans 14 amino acids. J lost 3 bases, V lost 4 bases, and 4 bases had no gene match. Germline loops: CDR1 SGHRS, CDR2 YFSETQ. CDR3 in amino acids: CASSIDRVYNEQFF. CDR3 in DNA: TGCGCCAGCAGCATTGACAGGGTCTACAATGAGCAGTTCTTC.